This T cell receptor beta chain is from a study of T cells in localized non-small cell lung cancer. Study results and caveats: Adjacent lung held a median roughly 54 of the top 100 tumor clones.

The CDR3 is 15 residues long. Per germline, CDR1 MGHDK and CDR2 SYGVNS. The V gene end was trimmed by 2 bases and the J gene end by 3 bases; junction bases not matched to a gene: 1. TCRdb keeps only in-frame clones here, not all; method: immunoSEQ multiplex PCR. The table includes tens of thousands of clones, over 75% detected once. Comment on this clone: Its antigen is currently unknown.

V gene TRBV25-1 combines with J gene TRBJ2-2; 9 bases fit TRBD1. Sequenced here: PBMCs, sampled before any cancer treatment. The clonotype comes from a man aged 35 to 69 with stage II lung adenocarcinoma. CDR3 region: CASSEGDRDTGELFF. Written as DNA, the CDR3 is TGTGCCAGCAGTGAAGGGGACAGGGACACCGGGGAGCTGTTTTTT.